Sequencing of this T cell receptor beta chain was carried out in a study of cytomegalovirus exposure and HLA in healthy donors. Study background: HLA-typed donors were the source of around 87 million unique TCRs, which an early data release held.

After removal of 2 bases from V and 5 bases from J, the junction contained 8 bases not matched to a gene. CDR1 is MNHEY and CDR2 is SMNVEV in the germline V gene (reference sequence). The CDR3 runs to 15 residues. The study ran its PCR with 60 Vbeta and 13 Jbeta primers. Data came from immunoSEQ multiplex PCR; TCRdb stores just in-frame clones and leaves some out. Of around 180,000 clones listed, approximately 80% are singletons. What was sequenced was PBMCs. This TCR was sampled from a man younger than 40 in good health and CMV-seropositive. The chain uses TRBV27 and TRBJ2-7; 8 bases match TRBD2. CDR3 amino acids: CASSLAGGIWNEQYF. The CDR3 coding sequence is TGTGCCAGCAGTTTAGCGGGAGGCATCTGGAACGAGCAGTACTTC.